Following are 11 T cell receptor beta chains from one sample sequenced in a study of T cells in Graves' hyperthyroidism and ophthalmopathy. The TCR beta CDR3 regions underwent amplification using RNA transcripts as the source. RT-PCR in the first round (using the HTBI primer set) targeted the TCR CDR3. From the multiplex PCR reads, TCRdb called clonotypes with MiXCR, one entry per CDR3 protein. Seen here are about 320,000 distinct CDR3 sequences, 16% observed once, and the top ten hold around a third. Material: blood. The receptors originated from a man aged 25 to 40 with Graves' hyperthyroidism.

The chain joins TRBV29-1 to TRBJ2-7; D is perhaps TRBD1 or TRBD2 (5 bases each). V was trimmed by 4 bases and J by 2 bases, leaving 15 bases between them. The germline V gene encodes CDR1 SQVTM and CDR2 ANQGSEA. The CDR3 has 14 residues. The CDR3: CSVGAGAEPYEQYF. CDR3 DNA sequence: TGCAGCGTTGGGGCCGGGGCAGAACCCTACGAGCAGTACTTC.

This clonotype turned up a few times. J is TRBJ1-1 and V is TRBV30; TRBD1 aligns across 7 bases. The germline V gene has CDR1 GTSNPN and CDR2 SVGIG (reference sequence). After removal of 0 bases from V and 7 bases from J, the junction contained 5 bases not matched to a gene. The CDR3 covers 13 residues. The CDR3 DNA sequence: TGTGCCTGGAGTGTTTCCGGGACAGATGAAGCTTTCTTT. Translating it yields CAWSVSGTDEAFF.

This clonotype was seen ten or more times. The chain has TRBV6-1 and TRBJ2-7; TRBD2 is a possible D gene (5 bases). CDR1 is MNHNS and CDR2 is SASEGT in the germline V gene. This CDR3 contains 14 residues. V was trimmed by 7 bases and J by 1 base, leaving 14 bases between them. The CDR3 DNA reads TGTGCCAGCACCGGGGAGCGCTCATCCTACGAGCAGTACTTC. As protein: CASTGERSSYEQYF.

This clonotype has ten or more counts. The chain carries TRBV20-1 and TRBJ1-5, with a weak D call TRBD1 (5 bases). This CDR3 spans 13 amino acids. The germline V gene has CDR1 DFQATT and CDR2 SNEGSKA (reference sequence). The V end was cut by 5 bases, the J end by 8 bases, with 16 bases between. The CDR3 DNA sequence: TGCAGTGCTCTTAACAGGCAGCGGGAGCCCCAGCATTTT. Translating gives CSALNRQREPQHF.

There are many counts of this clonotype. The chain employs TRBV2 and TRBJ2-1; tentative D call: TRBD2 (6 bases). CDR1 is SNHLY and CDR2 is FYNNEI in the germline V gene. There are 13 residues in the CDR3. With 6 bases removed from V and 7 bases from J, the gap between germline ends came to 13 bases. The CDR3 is CASSLGLVNEQFF. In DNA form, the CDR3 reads TGTGCCAGCAGCCTGGGACTGGTGAATGAGCAGTTCTTC.

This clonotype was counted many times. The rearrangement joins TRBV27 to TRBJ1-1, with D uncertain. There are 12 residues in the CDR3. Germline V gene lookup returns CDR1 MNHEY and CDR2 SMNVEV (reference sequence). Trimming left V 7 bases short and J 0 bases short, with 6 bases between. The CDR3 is CASKTMNTEAFF. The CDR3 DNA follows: TGTGCCAGCAAAACTATGAACACTGAAGCTTTCTTT.

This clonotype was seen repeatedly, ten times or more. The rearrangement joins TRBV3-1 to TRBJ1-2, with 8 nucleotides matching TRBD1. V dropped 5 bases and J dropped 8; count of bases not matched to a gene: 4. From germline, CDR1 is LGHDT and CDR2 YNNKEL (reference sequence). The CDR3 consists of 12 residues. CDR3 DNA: TGTGCCAGCAGCGACAGGGGCCGGGGCTACACCTTC. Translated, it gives CASSDRGRGYTF.

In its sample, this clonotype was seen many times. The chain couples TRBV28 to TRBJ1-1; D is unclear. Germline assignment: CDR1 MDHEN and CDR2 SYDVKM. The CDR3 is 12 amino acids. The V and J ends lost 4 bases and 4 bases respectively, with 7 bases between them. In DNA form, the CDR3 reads TGTGCCAGCAGTTCCACGGGCACTGAAGCTTTCTTT. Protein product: CASSSTGTEAFF.

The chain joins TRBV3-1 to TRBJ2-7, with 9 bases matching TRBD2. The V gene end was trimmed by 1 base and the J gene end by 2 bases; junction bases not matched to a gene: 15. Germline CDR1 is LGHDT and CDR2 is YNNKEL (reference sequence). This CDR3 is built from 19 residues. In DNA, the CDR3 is TGTGCCAGCAGCCAAGGACTAGCGGCCGCCCACTTTTTTGCCTACGAGCAGTACTTC. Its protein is CASSQGLAAAHFFAYEQYF.

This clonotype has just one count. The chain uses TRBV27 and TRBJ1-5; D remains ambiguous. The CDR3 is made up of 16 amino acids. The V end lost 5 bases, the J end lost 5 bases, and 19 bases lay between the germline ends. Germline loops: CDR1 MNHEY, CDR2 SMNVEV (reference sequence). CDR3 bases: TGTGCCAGCAGTCCCACTCTGGCCTTCTTCGATCAGCCCCAGCATTTT. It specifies CASSPTLAFFDQPQHF.

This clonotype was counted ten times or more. In DNA form, the CDR3 reads TGTGCCAGCAGCTTAGGGGTCGCCCTAGGAGACAATGAGCAGTTCTTC. It is translated as CASSLGVALGDNEQFF. V usage is TRBV11-2 and J usage is TRBJ2-1; the D is unclear. Trimming shortened V by 1 base and J by 5 bases, and 15 bases separated the two germline ends. The CDR3 extends over 16 amino acids. Germline V lookup: CDR1 SGHAT, CDR2 FQNNGV.